The 28 T cell receptor beta chains reported below all come from one sample, sequenced in a study of blood T cell repertoires in COVID-19. This table comes from immunoSEQ multiplex PCR, and its TCRdb copy is limited to in-frame clones, with some not included. Here the sample spans a few hundred thousand clones, 85% being singletons. The sample taken for sequencing was peripheral blood. These receptors all come from a woman under 30 with acute or convalescent COVID-19.

The rearrangement uses TRBV15 and TRBJ1-1; D might be TRBD1 (6 bases). The CDR3 runs 14 residues. The V gene's germline CDR1 is LNHNV and CDR2 YYDKDF (reference sequence). The V end lost 8 bases, the J end lost 0 bases, and 13 bases lay between the germline ends. This CDR3 reads CATHERGMNTEAFF. CDR3 bases: TGTGCCACCCATGAAAGGGGGATGAACACTGAAGCTTTCTTT.

CDR3 amino acids: CASSQDEGTRGPNTEAFF. DNA for the CDR3: TGCGCCAGCAGCCAAGATGAGGGGACTCGGGGCCCGAACACTGAAGCTTTCTTT. The rearrangement joins TRBV4-1 to TRBJ1-1, with D possibly TRBD1 on 5 matching bases. CDR3 size: 18 residues. Trimming stripped 0 bases from V and 1 base from J, with 18 bases between. Looked up from germline, CDR1 is MGHRA and CDR2 is YSYEKL.

V usage is TRBV10-2 and J usage is TRBJ1-6; D is unclear. The CDR3 extends over 15 amino acids. Between the trimmed V and J ends, which lost 2 bases and 6 bases, there was a span of 11 bases. Germline V gives CDR1 WSHSY, CDR2 SAAADI. The CDR3 nucleotides are TGCGCCAGCAGTGAGAGAGGGCTGGGTAATTCACCCCTCCACTTT. Translating gives CASSERGLGNSPLHF.

This rearrangement joins TRBV4-1 to TRBJ1-5, with D possibly being TRBD1 (6 bases). The CDR3 is 16 residues long. Germline V CDR1 and CDR2: MGHRA, YSYEKL. Trimming took 2 bases from V and 7 from J, leaving 18 bases between them. CDR3 protein: CASSQWGHPQEQPQHF. CDR3 nucleotide sequence: TGCGCCAGCAGCCAATGGGGGCACCCACAAGAACAGCCCCAGCATTTT.

This clone was observed a single time. V and J are TRBV7-2 and TRBJ2-7; 10 bases agree with TRBD1. Trimming removed 5 bases from V and 0 bases from J; junction bases left unmatched: 7. Germline values: CDR1 SGHTA, CDR2 FQGNSA. The CDR3 runs 16 residues. The chain's CDR3 is CASSPRTGGTSYEQYF. The CDR3, as DNA: TGTGCCAGCAGCCCACGGACAGGGGGTACCTCCTACGAGCAGTACTTC. Full variable domain (rest looked up from reference TRBV7-2 and TRBJ2-7): GAGVSQSPSNKVTEKGKDVELRCDPISGHTALYWYRQSLGQGLEFLIYFQGNSAPDKSGLPSDRFSAERTGGSVSTLTIQRTQQEDSAVYLCASSPRTGGTSYEQYFGPGTRLTVT.

A single count supports this clone. The chain carries TRBV18 and TRBJ1-4, with 8 bases fitting TRBD1. With 3 bases clipped from V and 8 bases from J, the junction kept 5 bases outside the gene matches. There are 14 residues in the CDR3. Germline V gives CDR1 KGHSH, CDR2 LQKENI. CDR3 sequence reads: CASSPWTGNEKLFF. DNA for the CDR3: TGTGCCAGCTCACCTTGGACAGGGAACGAAAAACTGTTTTTT.

The chain couples TRBV4-1 to TRBJ1-2; tentative D call: TRBD1 (5 bases). The germline V and J ends were trimmed by 0 bases and 4 bases, with 12 bases remaining between them. There are 15 residues in the CDR3. Germline CDR1 reads MGHRA; CDR2 reads YSYEKL. Here the CDR3 DNA reads TGCGCCAGCAGCCAAGATCCGGGACTATCCTATGGCTACACCTTC. This translates into CASSQDPGLSYGYTF.

The chain is built from TRBV27 and TRBJ2-4; weak D call: TRBD1 (6 bases). The V gene's germline CDR1 is MNHEY and CDR2 SMNVEV (reference sequence). Trimming cost V 2 bases and J 1 base, with 9 bases left between them. This CDR3 comprises 15 residues. This CDR3 is CASSLTGLAKNIQYF. The CDR3 DNA reads as TGTGCCAGCAGTTTAACAGGGTTGGCCAAAAACATTCAGTACTTC.

V and J are TRBV5-6 and TRBJ2-5; the match to TRBD2 covers 7 bases. The V gene's germline CDR1 is SGHDT and CDR2 YYEEEE. V was pared by 4 bases and J by 4 bases, with 10 bases of the junction left unmatched. There are 15 residues in the CDR3. CDR3 sequence: CASSRGRERGETQYF. DNA for the CDR3: TGTGCCAGCAGCCGTGGGAGGGAACGGGGAGAGACCCAGTACTTC.

This clone was counted a few times. CDR3 sequence reads: CATRGSGITDTQYF. CDR3 coding DNA: TGTGCCACACGGGGATCAGGAATCACAGATACGCAGTATTTT. The rearrangement uses TRBV24-1 and TRBJ2-3, with D possibly TRBD2 on 5 matching bases. This CDR3 has 14 residues. The germline CDR1 and CDR2 sequences are KGHDR and SFDVKD. Trimming cost V 10 bases and J 2 bases, with 15 bases left between them.

This chain connects TRBV15 to TRBJ2-5; 7 bases align to TRBD1. The V segment lost 1 base and the J segment 5 bases; nucleotides outside the gene matches: 4. The germline V gene has CDR1 LNHNV and CDR2 YYDKDF (reference sequence). The CDR3 runs to 14 residues. In nucleotides, the CDR3 is TGTGCCACCAGCAGAGCTGGCAGGGGGGAGACCCAGTACTTC. This gives the protein CATSRAGRGETQYF.

V usage is TRBV20-1 and J usage is TRBJ1-1; no clear D gene. There are 11 residues in the CDR3. Germline V gene sequence: CDR1 DFQATT, CDR2 SNEGSKA (reference sequence). Trimming removed 2 bases at V and 8 bases at J, with 9 bases between. CDR3 sequence (DNA): TGCAGTGCTAGAAACAGCAGGGAAGCTTTCTTT. This codes for CSARNSREAFF.

In DNA, the CDR3 is TGTGCCAGTGGAACCTGGACAGGGGGGCATACCAACTATGGCTACACCTTC. Amino acids: CASGTWTGGHTNYGYTF. The chain has TRBV19 and TRBJ1-2, with 10 bases lining up with TRBD1. Germline trimming cut 8 bases from V and 2 bases from J; bases unmatched to any gene: 14. Germline CDR1 reads LNHDA; CDR2 reads SQIVND (reference sequence). This CDR3 has 17 amino acids.

J is TRBJ1-5 and V is TRBV27; 12 bases agree with TRBD1. The trim removed 1 base at V and 5 bases at J, leaving 12 bases unmatched. Per the germline V gene, CDR1 is MNHEY and CDR2 is SMNVEV (reference sequence). CDR3 length equals 19 residues. CDR3: CASSLYPGTGGGGDQPQHF. Written as DNA, the CDR3 is TGTGCCAGCAGTTTATACCCCGGGACAGGGGGCGGTGGGGATCAGCCCCAGCATTTT.

This clone was observed a single time. The rearrangement uses TRBV6-1 and TRBJ2-3; 9 nucleotides match TRBD2. The CDR3 is made up of 17 amino acids. J lost 2 bases, V lost 4 bases, and 10 bases had no gene match. Germline lookup yields CDR1 MNHNS and CDR2 SASEGT. CDR3 sequence: CASSGPLAGADTDTQYF. CDR3 in DNA: TGTGCCAGCAGTGGGCCCTTAGCGGGAGCGGACACAGATACGCAGTATTTT.

J is TRBJ1-4 and V is TRBV9; D unclear. Germline lookup yields CDR1 SGDLS and CDR2 YYNGEE. This CDR3 spans 12 amino acids. V dropped 3 bases and J dropped 15 bases, with 15 bases sitting between them. The CDR3: CASSERDGSLFF. The CDR3, as DNA: TGTGCCAGCAGCGAGAGAGACGGGTCGTTGTTTTTT.

The chain carries TRBV16 and TRBJ2-7; the D gene is possibly TRBD1 (6 bases). The CDR3 has 15 amino acids. Germline loops: CDR1 KGHSY, CDR2 FQNENV. The germline V and J ends were trimmed by 0 bases and 4 bases, with 13 bases remaining between them. This CDR3 is CASSQSAGAWYEQYF. CDR3 coding DNA: TGTGCCAGCAGCCAATCAGCAGGGGCGTGGTACGAGCAGTACTTC.

The chain carries TRBV28 and TRBJ2-1, with 7 bases that match TRBD1. This CDR3 comprises 15 residues. The germline gives CDR1 MDHEN, CDR2 SYDVKM. V was pared by 6 bases and J by 8 bases, with 13 bases of the junction left unmatched. This chain's CDR3 is CASRPSGDSDYEQFF. In DNA, the CDR3 is TGTGCCAGCAGGCCCTCAGGGGACAGCGACTATGAGCAGTTCTTC.

The V call is TRBV19, the J call TRBJ1-4; D is possibly TRBD1 (5 bases). Trimming shortened V by 3 bases and J by 2 bases, and 22 bases separated the two germline ends. CDR3 size: 19 residues. Germline V gene lookup returns CDR1 LNHDA and CDR2 SQIVND (reference sequence). The CDR3 is CASSMRTRGGSGTNEKLFF. CDR3 DNA sequence: TGTGCCAGTAGTATGAGGACAAGAGGCGGTAGTGGGACTAATGAAAAACTGTTTTTT.

V and J are TRBV6-5 and TRBJ1-1; D is unclear. The CDR3 runs to 14 residues. The germline V gene encodes CDR1 MNHEY and CDR2 SVGAGI. V was shortened by 4 bases and J by 2 bases, with 11 bases between the two germline ends. The CDR3 loop reads CASSLGQINTEAFF. The CDR3 coding sequence is TGTGCCAGCAGTTTGGGCCAGATCAACACTGAAGCTTTCTTT.

This clone was seen a few times. The V call is TRBV2, the J call TRBJ1-2, with 9 positions matching TRBD1. This CDR3 contains 12 residues. J was trimmed by 7 bases and V by 5 bases; bases with no gene match: 2. The germline V gene encodes CDR1 SNHLY and CDR2 FYNNEI. The CDR3 bases are TGTGCCAGCAGTTCACAGGGGGCTGGCTACACCTTC. Translated: CASSSQGAGYTF.

The chain links TRBV9 to TRBJ1-6; TRBD1 matches 10 bases. V shed 9 bases and J 8 bases; nucleotides not matched to a gene: 14. Germline CDR1 SGDLS, CDR2 YYNGEE. The CDR3 sequence is 16 residues long. This CDR3 is CATRTRGTGEDSPLHF. CDR3 bases: TGTGCCACCAGAACGAGGGGGACAGGGGAAGATTCACCCCTCCACTTT.

V is TRBV28 and J is TRBJ2-7; possibly TRBD1 for D (5 bases). The length of the CDR3 is 15 residues. Germline V gene sequence: CDR1 MDHEN, CDR2 SYDVKM. V lost 5 bases and J 1 base, leaving 15 bases between the germline ends. As DNA, the CDR3 is TGTGCCAGCAGTAGTCCGCACAGGAGATCCTACGAGCAGTACTTC. It translates to CASSSPHRRSYEQYF.

This chain uses TRBV19 with TRBJ1-5; 9 bases align to TRBD1. Per the germline V gene, CDR1 is LNHDA and CDR2 is SQIVND (reference sequence). J was trimmed by 3 bases and V by 5 bases; bases with no gene match: 8. The CDR3 is made up of 16 amino acids. DNA for the CDR3: TGTGCCAGTAGTGGCGGGACAGGGCGGTTCAATCAGCCCCAGCATTTT. Translated: CASSGGTGRFNQPQHF. The full variable domain, rest sourced from reference TRBV19 and TRBJ1-5, is DGGITQSPKYLFRKEGQNVTLSCEQNLNHDAMYWYRQDPGQGLRLIYYSQIVNDFQKGDIAEGYSVSREKKESFPLTVTSAQKNPTAFYLCASSGGTGRFNQPQHFGDGTRLSIL.

CDR3 in amino acids: CASSPDRGPFYEQYF. In nucleotides, the CDR3 is TGTGCCAGCAGCCCGGACAGGGGGCCCTTCTACGAGCAGTACTTC. The J gene is TRBJ2-7, the V gene TRBV5-4; TRBD1 aligns across 11 bases. V trimming: 4 bases; J trimming: 3 bases; junction bases outside the gene matches: 6. The CDR3 covers 15 residues. Germline values: CDR1 SGHNT, CDR2 YYREEE (reference sequence).

There are a few counts of this clone. The chain uses TRBV5-6 and TRBJ1-2, with 7 positions matching TRBD1. Germline trimming cut 0 bases from V and 4 bases from J; bases unmatched to any gene: 6. Germline V CDR1 and CDR2: SGHDT, YYEEEE. The CDR3 has 15 residues. The CDR3 sequence: CASSLARGPFYGYTF. The CDR3 nucleotides are TGTGCCAGCAGCTTGGCAAGGGGGCCTTTCTATGGCTACACCTTC.

V is TRBV7-9 and J is TRBJ2-2; the D gene is possibly TRBD1 (6 bases). The length of the CDR3 is 13 residues. V was trimmed by 5 bases and J by 4 bases, leaving 8 bases between them. CDR1 is SEHNR, CDR2 FQNEAQ, per germline (reference sequence). The CDR3 region has the DNA TGTGCCAGCAGCACAGGGTTCACCGGGGAGCTGTTTTTT. As protein: CASSTGFTGELFF.

The V call is TRBV3-1 (or the pseudogene TRBV3-2), the J call TRBJ2-7, with D maybe TRBD2 (5 bases). V lost 1 base and J lost 3, with 10 bases in between. This CDR3 has 14 residues. CDR1 and CDR2 (germline): LGHDT, YNNKEL (reference sequence). This chain's CDR3 is CASSQAGFYYEQYF. CDR3 DNA: TGTGCCAGCAGCCAAGCGGGATTTTACTACGAGCAGTACTTC.